This TCR beta chain was sequenced in a study of cytomegalovirus exposure and HLA in healthy donors. Study overall: In terms of ancestry, the Caucasian-associated cluster contained more than 65% of the roughly 400 genotyped donors. The study's findings and limits: Earlier results showed most TCR beta V segments being productive about 87% or about 30% of the time.

The CDR3 has 14 residues. J gave up 5 bases and V 5 bases, and 5 bases lay outside the gene matches. CDR1 and CDR2 (germline): SGHTA, FQGNSA. Though probably carrying unrecorded immune exposures, donors were nominally healthy at sampling. Turning to this clone: What it binds is not known.

PCR involved 60 Vbeta and 13 Jbeta primers. Clones were sequenced by immunoSEQ multiplex PCR, and TCRdb holds only the in-frame ones, with some missing. The repertoire holds under 150,000 clones, with around a tenth as singletons. The rearrangement links TRBV7-2 to TRBJ2-7; 11 nucleotides agree with TRBD2. This clonotype was obtained from a male donor in good health and CMV-seronegative. The sample taken for sequencing was PBMCs. The chain's CDR3 is CASSTLAGGDEQYF. The CDR3 coding sequence is TGTGCCAGCAGCACCCTAGCGGGAGGAGACGAGCAGTACTTC. Together with reference TRBV7-2 and TRBJ2-7, the CDR3 gives the full variable domain: GAGVSQSPSNKVTEKGKDVELRCDPISGHTALYWYRQSLGQGLEFLIYFQGNSAPDKSGLPSDRFSAERTGGSVSTLTIQRTQQEDSAVYLCASSTLAGGDEQYFGPGTRLTVT.